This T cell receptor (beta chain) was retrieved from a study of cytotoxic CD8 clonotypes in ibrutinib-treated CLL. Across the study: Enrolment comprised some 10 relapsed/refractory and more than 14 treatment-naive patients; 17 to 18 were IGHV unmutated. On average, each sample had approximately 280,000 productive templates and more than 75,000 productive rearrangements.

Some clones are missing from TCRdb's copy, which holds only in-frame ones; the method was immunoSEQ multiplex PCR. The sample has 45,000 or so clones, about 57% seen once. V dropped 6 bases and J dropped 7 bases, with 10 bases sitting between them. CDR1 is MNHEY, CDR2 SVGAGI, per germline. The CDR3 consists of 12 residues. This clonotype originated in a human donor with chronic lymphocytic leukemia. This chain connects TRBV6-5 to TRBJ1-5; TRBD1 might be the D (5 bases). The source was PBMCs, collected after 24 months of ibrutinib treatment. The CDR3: CASSSGSQPQHF. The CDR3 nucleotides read TGTGCCAGCAGCTCAGGGAGCCAGCCCCAGCATTTT.